The clone carrying this T cell receptor (beta chain) was detected only once. Germline V gives CDR1 LNHDA, CDR2 SQIVND (reference sequence). Trimming cost V 8 bases and J 0 bases; bases outside gene matches: 10. CDR3 length: 16 amino acids. The record originates from a study of cytomegalovirus exposure and HLA in healthy donors. The PCR made use of 60 Vbeta and 13 Jbeta primers. Produced via immunoSEQ multiplex PCR; TCRdb's table is partial and in-frame only. The sample has 160,000 or so clones; 87% are singletons. The rearrangement joins TRBV19 to TRBJ1-5; 7 bases match TRBD1. Sequenced sample: PBMCs. This TCR came from a woman aged 25 to 39 in good health and CMV-seronegative. The CDR3 coding sequence is TGTGCCAGTGCGGTGCAGGGGGTTTATAGCAATCAGCCCCAGCATTTT. As protein: CASAVQGVYSNQPQHF.